These 25 T cell receptor beta chains originate from one sample sequenced in a study of early T cells in non-severe SARS-CoV-2 infection (dated by TCRdb to the early 2020s). Receptors were amplified or captured by 5' RACE. Sequenced using a NextSeq 500. The raw public reads went through TCRdb reprocessing: fastp at Q25, MiXCR clone calling, in-frame beta chains kept. Identical CDR3 proteins give one entry, which carries the most common genes and DNA. A total of around 72,000 distinct CDR3 sequences appear in this sample, 10% of them only once. Approximately 8% of the sample is in the top ten clones. Here the sequenced sample was whole blood, taken at baseline. The receptors derive from an adult who was a healthcare worker with PCR-confirmed SARS-CoV-2 infection or an uninfected control (not recorded which).

By share, this clonotype counts as medium-sized. The chain couples TRBV5-4 to TRBJ2-3; D is unresolved. From germline, CDR1 is SGHNT and CDR2 YYREEE (reference sequence). Trimming shortened V by 2 bases and J by 2 bases, and 6 bases separated the two germline ends. CDR3 length: 13 residues. The CDR3 coding sequence is TGTGCCAGCAGCTTTACGACCACAGATACGCAGTATTTT. As protein: CASSFTTTDTQYF.

This clonotype occurred many times. The V and J genes are TRBV12-3 or TRBV12-4 and TRBJ2-7; D is possibly TRBD1 (5 bases). V was cut by 7 bases and J by 2 bases, with 12 bases left in between. The CDR3 is made up of 13 amino acids. CDR3 sequence: CASTPTDTYEQYF. DNA of the CDR3: TGTGCCAGCACCCCGACAGATACCTACGAGCAGTACTTC.

This rearrangement joins TRBV5-6 to TRBJ2-4; D may correspond to TRBD1 or TRBD2 (5 bases each). Per germline, CDR1 SGHDT and CDR2 YYEEEE. V lost 4 bases, J lost 0 bases, and 14 bases lay in between. The CDR3 loop spans 16 amino acids. The CDR3 region is CASSTPGPLAKNIQYF. The CDR3 nucleotides are TGTGCCAGCAGCACCCCGGGACCGTTAGCCAAAAACATTCAGTACTTC.

The chain is built from TRBV5-1 and TRBJ2-3; no clear D gene. V lost 4 bases and J lost 0, with 15 bases in between. The CDR3 runs to 16 residues. In germline, CDR1 is SGHRS, CDR2 YFSETQ. This CDR3 reads CASSGEVVLSTDTQYF. In DNA, the CDR3 is TGCGCCAGCAGCGGGGAAGTCGTCCTTAGCACAGATACGCAGTATTTT.

The chain carries TRBV24-1 and TRBJ2-3, with D unresolved. Germline CDR1 and CDR2: KGHDR and SFDVKD. This CDR3 comprises 12 residues. With 6 bases removed from V and 6 bases from J, the gap between germline ends came to 9 bases. CDR3 in amino acids: CATSTLGDTQYF. The DNA for the CDR3 is TGTGCCACCAGTACCCTCGGTGATACGCAGTATTTT.

The sample holds a few counts of this clonotype. The chain couples TRBV3-1 to TRBJ2-7, with a weak D call TRBD2 (6 bases). The germline CDR1 and CDR2 sequences are LGHDT and YNNKEL (reference sequence). This CDR3 is 13 amino acids long. V was shortened by 7 bases and J by 2 bases, with 12 bases between the two germline ends. Here the CDR3 reads CASTAGPTYEQYF. The CDR3 nucleotides read TGTGCCAGCACTGCGGGGCCGACCTACGAGCAGTACTTC.

A few counts support this clonotype. This chain joins TRBV11-2 and TRBJ1-2; 7 bases align to TRBD1. Germline values: CDR1 SGHAT, CDR2 FQNNGV. With 1 base clipped from V and 6 bases from J, the junction kept 2 bases outside the gene matches. This CDR3 spans 13 amino acids. CDR3 bases: TGTGCCAGCAGCTTAGGAGGGGGCGATGGCTACACCTTC. This translates into CASSLGGGDGYTF.

In its sample, this clonotype was seen many times. The V gene is TRBV12-3 or TRBV12-4, the J gene TRBJ2-1, with TRBD2 matching 12 bases. The CDR3 runs to 15 residues. V lost 2 bases to trimming and J lost 9 bases; unmatched junction nucleotides: 5. As DNA, the CDR3 is TGTGCCAGCAGTTTACTAGCGGGGGGGCAGGGTGAGCAGTTCTTC. Its translation: CASSLLAGGQGEQFF.

Many counts were recorded for this clonotype. The V gene is TRBV2, the J gene TRBJ1-5; TRBD1 is a possible D gene (5 bases). The germline gives CDR1 SNHLY, CDR2 FYNNEI. The CDR3 has 14 amino acids. Between the trimmed V and J ends, which lost 7 bases and 6 bases, there was a span of 16 bases. This CDR3 is CASTGGKGSQPQHF. The CDR3 DNA follows: TGTGCCAGCACTGGAGGGAAGGGGTCTCAGCCCCAGCATTTT.

This clonotype showed up just a few times. The J gene is TRBJ2-7, the V gene TRBV18; a possible D gene is TRBD1 (5 bases). Germline V CDR1 and CDR2: KGHSH, LQKENI. There are 13 residues in the CDR3. Deletions cut 5 bases from V and 6 bases from J, with 14 bases between. The CDR3 nucleotides are TGTGCCAGCTCAGGGCAGGAAAGGGGCGAGCAGTACTTC. It encodes CASSGQERGEQYF. The full variable domain, with the rest looked up from reference TRBV18 and TRBJ2-7, is NAGVMQNPRHLVRRRGQEARLRCSPMKGHSHVYWYRQLPEEGLKFMVYLQKENIIDESGMPKERFSAEFPKEGPSILRIQQVVRGDSAAYFCASSGQERGEQYFGPGTRLTVT.

The chain is built from TRBV12-3 or TRBV12-4 and TRBJ1-3; D is unresolved. V lost 3 bases and J lost 0, with 12 bases in between. CDR3 length: 16 amino acids. CDR3 sequence: CASSFRGSHSGNTIYF. In DNA, the CDR3 is TGTGCCAGCAGTTTCCGAGGATCCCACTCTGGAAACACCATATATTTT.

The chain recombines TRBV4-1 with TRBJ1-1, with 8 bases lining up with TRBD1. Trimming at V came to 1 base and at J to 4 bases, leaving 11 bases not matched to a gene. Germline loops: CDR1 MGHRA, CDR2 YSYEKL. The CDR3 extends over 17 amino acids. CDR3 in amino acids: CASSQAGTGGIGTEAFF. The DNA for the CDR3 is TGCGCCAGCAGCCAAGCCGGCACAGGGGGTATCGGCACTGAAGCTTTCTTT.

This clonotype occurred many times. The chain uses TRBV6-1 and TRBJ2-7; either TRBD1 or TRBD2 may supply D (5 bases each). This CDR3 is built from 14 residues. Looked up from germline, CDR1 is MNHNS and CDR2 is SASEGT. Between the trimmed V and J ends, which lost 5 bases and 3 bases, there was a span of 14 bases. The CDR3 loop is CASSLRDGFYEQYF. In DNA form, the CDR3 reads TGTGCCAGCAGTCTTCGGGACGGATTCTACGAGCAGTACTTC.

Points on this clonotype: The junction shows a germline mismatch at one end, possibly a read error. CDR3 amino acids: CVSSTTGSGANVLTF. For the CDR3, the DNA is TGTGTCAGCAGCACCACAGGATCTGGGGCCAACGTCCTGACTTTC. The chain combines TRBV12-3 or TRBV12-4 with TRBJ2-6; a possible D gene is TRBD1 (5 bases). The CDR3 length is 15 residues.

V and J are TRBV10-1 and TRBJ2-4; unclear D gene. CDR3 length equals 15 residues. Germline CDR1 is WNHNN and CDR2 is SYGVQD (reference sequence). Trimming cost V 0 bases and J 9 bases, with 15 bases left between them. The CDR3 is CASSESRTGLGIQYF. In nucleotides, the CDR3 is TGCGCCAGCAGTGAGTCGAGGACGGGTTTGGGCATTCAGTACTTC.

The rearrangement links TRBV6-5 to TRBJ1-4; TRBD1 is a possible D gene (5 bases). V shed 5 bases and J shed 6 bases, with 19 bases lying between them. CDR3 length: 16 amino acids. The germline V gene encodes CDR1 MNHEY and CDR2 SVGAGI. The CDR3 reads CASSTRDYHLDEKLFF. CDR3 DNA sequence: TGTGCCAGCAGTACCCGGGACTATCATTTGGATGAAAAACTGTTTTTT.

A few counts support this clonotype. The V and J genes are TRBV10-3 and TRBJ2-3, with 10 bases fitting TRBD2. V dropped 7 bases and J dropped 1; count of bases not matched to a gene: 2. This CDR3 region has 14 residues. Germline CDR1 is ENHRY and CDR2 is SYGVKD. CDR3 sequence (DNA): TGTGCCATCAATCTAGCGGGGGGCACAGATACGCAGTATTTT. This translates into CAINLAGGTDTQYF.

The V gene is TRBV7-9, the J gene TRBJ1-6, with D maybe TRBD1 (6 bases). The germline V and J ends were trimmed by 5 bases and 12 bases, with 17 bases remaining between them. CDR1 and CDR2 from the germline V gene are SEHNR and FQNEAQ (reference sequence). The CDR3 is 14 residues long. The CDR3 DNA is TGTGCCAGCAGCAAGGGGGGTACTAAAGTACCCCTCCACTTT. This translates into CASSKGGTKVPLHF.

The chain employs TRBV20-1 and TRBJ2-7; D is possibly TRBD1 or TRBD2 (5 bases each). CDR1 DFQATT and CDR2 SNEGSKA come from the germline V gene (reference sequence). CDR3 length equals 13 residues. V was cut by 5 bases and J by 3 bases, with 14 bases left in between. CDR3 region: CSARDVRRYEQYF. The CDR3 DNA follows: TGCAGTGCTCGGGACGTGCGTCGCTACGAGCAGTACTTC.

This chain links TRBV9 with TRBJ2-3; no firm D call. This CDR3 spans 14 amino acids. V was cut by 1 base and J by 5 bases, with 11 bases left in between. Germline CDR1 reads SGDLS; CDR2 reads YYNGEE. This CDR3 is CASSVQPARDTQYF. CDR3 nucleotide sequence: TGTGCCAGCAGCGTACAACCGGCACGAGATACGCAGTATTTT. The variable domain in full, with the rest retrieved from reference TRBV9 and TRBJ2-3, is DSGVTQTPKHLITATGQRVTLRCSPRSGDLSVYWYQQSLDQGLQFLIQYYNGEERAKGNILERFSAQQFPDLHSELNLSSLELGDSALYFCASSVQPARDTQYFGPGTRLTVL.

This clonotype was seen a handful of times. One end of the junction does not line up with germline, which may come from a read error. The chain recombines TRBV29-1 with TRBJ1-2, with no clear D. CDR3 length: 11 amino acids. Germline CDR1 is SQVTM and CDR2 is ANQGSEA. CDR3 protein: CSAGLMYGNTF. CDR3 bases: TGCAGCGCCGGACTTATGTATGGCAACACCTTC. Based on the CDR3 plus reference TRBV29-1 and TRBJ1-2, the full variable domain is SAVISQKPSRDICQRGTSLTIQCQVDSQVTMMFWYRQQPGQSLTLIATANQGSEATYESGFVIDKFPISRPNLTFSTLTVSNMSPEDSSIYLCSAGLMYGNTFGSGTRLTVV.

In its sample, this clonotype was seen a few times. This chain uses TRBV10-3 with TRBJ2-7, with TRBD1 matching 7 bases. Germline assignment: CDR1 ENHRY and CDR2 SYGVKD. V trimming: 3 bases; J trimming: 0 bases; junction bases outside the gene matches: 8. The CDR3 runs 16 residues. The CDR3 loop reads CAISDIGQESSYEQYF. The CDR3 region has the DNA TGTGCCATCAGTGATATTGGACAGGAAAGCTCCTACGAGCAGTACTTC.

Details on this clonotype: The junction differs from germline at one of its ends, possibly a read error. The chain carries TRBV12-3 or TRBV12-4 and TRBJ2-7; tentatively, D is TRBD1 (6 bases). The CDR3 covers 12 residues. CDR3 nucleotides: TGTGCCAGCAGATTAGGGGGTGCCGAGCAGTACTTC. Residues: CASRLGGAEQYF.

This clonotype was detected a few times. This rearrangement joins TRBV12-3 or TRBV12-4 to TRBJ2-6; tentatively, D is TRBD1 (6 bases). The ends were cut back, 4 bases at V and 4 bases at J, with 20 bases in the middle. The CDR3 consists of 18 residues. CDR3 loop: CASSSGPTGLRGANVLTF. As DNA, the CDR3 is TGTGCCAGCAGTTCAGGTCCGACAGGTCTGAGAGGGGCCAACGTCCTGACTTTC.

This clonotype was recorded many times. This sequence joins TRBV20-1 and TRBJ1-5; TRBD1 agrees at 9 bases. J lost 5 bases, V lost 1 base, and 6 bases had no gene match. CDR3 length: 15 amino acids. Germline V CDR1 and CDR2: DFQATT, SNEGSKA (reference sequence). The CDR3 reads CSARAPGQGYQPQHF. The CDR3 nucleotides are TGCAGTGCTAGAGCTCCGGGACAGGGCTATCAGCCCCAGCATTTT.